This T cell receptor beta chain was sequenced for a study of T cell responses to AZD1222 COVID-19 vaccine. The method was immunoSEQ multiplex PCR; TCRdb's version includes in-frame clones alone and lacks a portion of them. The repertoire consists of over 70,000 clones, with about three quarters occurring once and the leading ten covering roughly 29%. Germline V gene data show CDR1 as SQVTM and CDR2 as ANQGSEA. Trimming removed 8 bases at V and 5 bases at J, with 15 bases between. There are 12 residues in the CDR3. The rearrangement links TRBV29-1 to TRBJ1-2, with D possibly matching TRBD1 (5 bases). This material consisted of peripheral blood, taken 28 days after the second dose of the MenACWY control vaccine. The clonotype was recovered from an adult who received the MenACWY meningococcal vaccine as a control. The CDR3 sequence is CSSGDSTYGYTF. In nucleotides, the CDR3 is TGCAGCTCTGGGGACTCCACGTATGGCTACACCTTC.